Listed below are T cell receptor beta chains from one sample, sequenced in a study of early T cells in non-severe SARS-CoV-2 infection. TCRdb passed the 5' RACE reads through MiXCR, listing each CDR3 protein once. The data hold 35,000 to 50,000 distinct CDR3 sequences, with about 6.5% observed a single time. The specimen was whole blood, collected at baseline. The receptors shown here come from an adult who was a healthcare worker with PCR-confirmed SARS-CoV-2 infection or an uninfected control (not recorded which). CDR3s include the opening cysteine and the closing phenylalanine or tryptophan. Fields, in order: clone size, CDR3 length, V gene, J gene, D gene, CDR3 DNA, CDR3 protein. The D gene is left open where the match is weak. Clone size is shown for a subset of rows, as once, few, many or a class of expanded clone.

clone_size: many; cdr3_length: 15; v_call: TRBV24-1; j_call: TRBJ2-1; d_call: TRBD2; cdr3_nt: TGTGCCACCAGCATTAGCGGGGGGGCCAACAATGAGCAGTTCTTC; cdr3_aa: CATSISGGANNEQFF
clone_size: many; cdr3_length: 15; v_call: TRBV5-4; j_call: TRBJ2-5; d_call: TRBD1; cdr3_nt: TGTGCCAGCAGCTTACGGACAGGGAGTTCGGAGACCCAGTACTTC; cdr3_aa: CASSLRTGSSETQYF
clone_size: .; cdr3_length: 10; v_call: TRBV9; j_call: TRBJ2-1; d_call: .; cdr3_nt: TGTGCCAGCAGCGGTAATGAGCAGTTCTTC; cdr3_aa: CASSGNEQFF
clone_size: many; cdr3_length: 15; v_call: TRBV30; j_call: TRBJ2-2; d_call: TRBD1; cdr3_nt: TGTGCCTGGGAGTTGGGACAGGCGAACACCGGGGAGCTGTTTTTT; cdr3_aa: CAWELGQANTGELFF
clone_size: many; cdr3_length: 13; v_call: TRBV6-2/TRBV6-3; j_call: TRBJ2-5; d_call: .; cdr3_nt: TGTGCCAGCAGTTACCGTATCGAAGAGACCCAGTACTTC; cdr3_aa: CASSYRIEETQYF
clone_size: many; cdr3_length: 14; v_call: TRBV6-4; j_call: TRBJ1-2; d_call: .; cdr3_nt: TGTGCCAGCAGTGCCGGGACCGCCCTGGGGGGCTACACCTTC; cdr3_aa: CASSAGTALGGYTF
clone_size: few; cdr3_length: 16; v_call: TRBV7-9; j_call: TRBJ2-2; d_call: .; cdr3_nt: TGTGCCAGCAGCCAATTGACAGGTTTCGACACCGGGGAGCTGTTTTTT; cdr3_aa: CASSQLTGFDTGELFF
clone_size: few; cdr3_length: 13; v_call: TRBV6-5; j_call: TRBJ1-1; d_call: .; cdr3_nt: TGTGCCAGCAGTTTCGGACTGGGCACTGAAGCTTTCTTT; cdr3_aa: CASSFGLGTEAFF
clone_size: many; cdr3_length: 14; v_call: TRBV12-3/TRBV12-4; j_call: TRBJ2-5; d_call: TRBD2; cdr3_nt: TGTGCCAGCACCTCACTAGCGGGGGAAGAGACCCAGTACTTC; cdr3_aa: CASTSLAGEETQYF
clone_size: .; cdr3_length: 17; v_call: TRBV10-3; j_call: TRBJ2-3; d_call: TRBD2; cdr3_nt: TGTGCCATCAGTGAGGGACGGGGGGGCCGTAACACAGATACGCAGTATTTT; cdr3_aa: CAISEGRGGRNTDTQYF
clone_size: .; cdr3_length: 14; v_call: TRBV11-2; j_call: TRBJ2-7; d_call: TRBD1; cdr3_nt: TGTGCCAGCAGCCCTAGGACAGGGACCTACGAGCAGTACTTC; cdr3_aa: CASSPRTGTYEQYF
clone_size: few; cdr3_length: 15; v_call: TRBV19; j_call: TRBJ2-3; d_call: .; cdr3_nt: TGTGCCACCAAACCCTACAGCGGCTACACAGATACGCAGTATTTT; cdr3_aa: CATKPYSGYTDTQYF